These 24 T cell receptor beta chains share one sample of origin, sequenced in a study of blood T cell repertoires in COVID-19. Some clones are missing from TCRdb's copy, which holds only in-frame ones; the method was immunoSEQ multiplex PCR. The sample lists 75,000 to 90,000 clones; approximately 78% were seen once. The sequenced sample consisted of peripheral blood. Receptors were obtained from a man aged 55-75 years with COVID-19, enrolled during active disease.

The V call is TRBV24-1, the J call TRBJ2-5; TRBD1 matches at 8 bases. Germline V gives CDR1 KGHDR, CDR2 SFDVKD. The CDR3 covers 16 residues. Losses at the gene ends were 4 bases for V and 2 bases for J; bases not matched to a gene: 8. CDR3 loop: CATSEGIRTGQETQYF. CDR3 nucleotide sequence: TGTGCCACCAGTGAGGGGATCCGGACAGGGCAAGAGACCCAGTACTTC.

Relative to its sample, this clone is medium-sized. Distinct nucleotide sequences in the sample also encode this CDR3. The rearrangement links TRBV5-1 to TRBJ1-1; tentative D call: TRBD1 (5 bases). The CDR3 consists of 14 residues. The V gene lost 3 bases and the J gene lost 1 base, with 10 bases spanning the gap. The germline V gene has CDR1 SGHRS and CDR2 YFSETQ. The DNA of the CDR3 is TGCGCCAGCAGCTCCCCTGGACAGAACACTGAAGCTTTCTTT. Amino acid sequence: CASSSPGQNTEAFF.

This chain links TRBV3-1 (or the pseudogene TRBV3-2) with TRBJ2-1, with 12 bases that match TRBD2. Germline assignment: CDR1 LGHDT and CDR2 YNNKEL (reference sequence). CDR3 length equals 19 residues. Trimming removed 0 bases from V and 1 base from J; junction bases left unmatched: 7. The DNA of the CDR3 is TGTGCCAGCAGCCAAGATCCGAGGACTAGCGGGAAATCCTACAATGAGCAGTTCTTC. Its protein is CASSQDPRTSGKSYNEQFF.

This chain joins TRBV19 and TRBJ2-1; 7 nucleotides match TRBD1. Germline V lookup: CDR1 LNHDA, CDR2 SQIVND (reference sequence). Trimming removed 4 bases from V and 3 bases from J; junction bases left unmatched: 3. CDR3 length: 14 residues. CDR3: CASSRTGDYNEQFF. The DNA of the CDR3 is TGTGCCAGTAGTAGGACAGGCGACTACAATGAGCAGTTCTTC.

This sequence joins TRBV5-1 and TRBJ2-7, with 11 bases lining up with TRBD1. There are 14 residues in the CDR3. CDR1 and CDR2 (germline): SGHRS, YFSETQ. The V gene end was trimmed by 3 bases and the J gene end by 4 bases; junction bases not matched to a gene: 3. The CDR3 DNA reads TGCGCCAGCAGCTCGGACAGGGGGCAGTACGAGCAGTACTTC. Protein sequence: CASSSDRGQYEQYF.

The genes are TRBV5-8 and TRBJ2-5; TRBD1 is a possible D gene (6 bases). The germline V and J ends were trimmed by 3 bases and 3 bases, with 9 bases remaining between them. The germline CDR1 and CDR2 sequences are SGHTS and YDEGEE. This CDR3 comprises 13 residues. The CDR3: CASSSYREETQYF. The DNA for the CDR3 is TGTGCCAGCAGCTCCTACAGGGAAGAGACCCAGTACTTC.

The chain links TRBV2 to TRBJ2-7, with TRBD2 as a possible D gene (6 bases). The CDR3 runs 15 residues. In germline, CDR1 is SNHLY, CDR2 FYNNEI. V lost 6 bases and J 0 bases, leaving 15 bases between the germline ends. The CDR3, as DNA: TGTGCCAGCAGCCATGAGGGACTGCGCTCCTACGAGCAGTACTTC. Translating it yields CASSHEGLRSYEQYF.

The V call is TRBV11-3, the J call TRBJ2-5, with 7 bases matching TRBD1. J lost 1 base, V lost 4 bases, and 3 bases had no gene match. Per germline, CDR1 SGHNT and CDR2 YENEEA. The CDR3 covers 14 residues. CDR3 bases: TGTGCCAGCAGCTCGAGGACAGGCCAAGAGACCCAGTACTTC. Its protein product is CASSSRTGQETQYF.

The CDR3 region has the DNA TGTGCCAGCAGTTACCGACTAGCGGGCTGGAATGAGCAGTTCTTC. Translation gives CASSYRLAGWNEQFF. The chain has TRBV6-5 and TRBJ2-1, with 10 bases aligning to TRBD2. The CDR3 sequence is 15 residues long. Unmatched junction bases numbered 5, after V lost 2 bases and J lost 7 bases. CDR1 and CDR2 (germline): MNHEY, SVGAGI.

The chain carries TRBV5-1 and TRBJ2-1; D perhaps matches TRBD1 (5 bases). Trimming left V 2 bases short and J 10 bases short, with 13 bases between. Germline-derived CDR1 and CDR2 are SGHRS and YFSETQ. The CDR3 consists of 13 residues. The chain's CDR3 is CASSFKGDNEQFF. Here the CDR3 DNA reads TGCGCCAGCAGCTTCAAAGGGGATAACGAGCAGTTCTTC.

The chain employs TRBV6-2 or TRBV6-3 and TRBJ1-5; D might be TRBD1 (6 bases). This CDR3 spans 14 amino acids. From germline, CDR1 is MNHEY and CDR2 SVGEGT. V lost 5 bases, J lost 4 bases, and 12 bases lay in between. CDR3 bases: TGTGCCAGCAGTCTACAGGGTGGGAATCAGCCCCAGCATTTT. It codes for CASSLQGGNQPQHF.

The chain carries TRBV29-1 and TRBJ2-2, with 9 positions matching TRBD1. The CDR3 is 13 residues long. Germline CDR1 reads SQVTM; CDR2 reads ANQGSEA. V was clipped by 6 bases and J by 3 bases; unmatched bases: 2. The CDR3 loop is CSVDRGHTGELFF. Written as DNA, the CDR3 is TGCAGCGTGGACAGGGGCCACACCGGGGAGCTGTTTTTT.

The chain carries TRBV7-9 and TRBJ2-1; 13 bases are shared with TRBD2. The length of the CDR3 is 17 residues. Germline-derived CDR1 and CDR2 are SEHNR and FQNEAQ (reference sequence). After removal of 5 bases from V and 4 bases from J, the junction contained 8 bases not matched to a gene. CDR3 bases: TGTGCCAGCAGCCCACGGGGACTAGCGGGGAAATACAATGAGCAGTTCTTC. This translates into CASSPRGLAGKYNEQFF.

This sequence joins TRBV11-2 and TRBJ2-3; 8 positions match TRBD1. There are 15 residues in the CDR3. Germline V gives CDR1 SGHAT, CDR2 FQNNGV. V trimming: 5 bases; J trimming: 6 bases; junction bases outside the gene matches: 10. CDR3 coding DNA: TGTGCCAGCAGCCAGACCGGGACAGGCGCGGATACGCAGTATTTT. Encoded protein: CASSQTGTGADTQYF.

The V call is TRBV19, the J call TRBJ1-5, with 7 bases matching TRBD1. This CDR3 contains 17 residues. V dropped 3 bases and J dropped 0; count of bases not matched to a gene: 8. CDR1 is LNHDA, CDR2 SQIVND, per germline (reference sequence). CDR3: CASSIKEGAYSNQPQHF. As DNA, the CDR3 is TGTGCCAGTAGTATTAAAGAGGGGGCTTATAGCAATCAGCCCCAGCATTTT.

The chain carries TRBV10-2 and TRBJ2-2, with 8 bases matching TRBD1. The V gene's germline CDR1 is WSHSY and CDR2 SAAADI. The CDR3 totals 13 residues. J was trimmed by 2 bases and V by 8 bases; bases with no gene match: 1. CDR3 in amino acids: CASDRGNTGELFF. CDR3 nucleotides: TGCGCCAGCGACAGGGGTAACACCGGGGAGCTGTTTTTT.

The genes are TRBV3-1 (or the pseudogene TRBV3-2) and TRBJ2-5; TRBD2 might be the D (5 bases). The CDR3 contains 15 residues. V lost 3 bases, J lost 5 bases, and 16 bases lay in between. CDR1 is LGHDT and CDR2 is YNNKEL in the germline V gene (reference sequence). The DNA for the CDR3 is TGTGCCAGCAGCCACCGATCGCCGGGATCCGAGACCCAGTACTTC. As protein: CASSHRSPGSETQYF.

The chain has TRBV19 and TRBJ1-2; 7 bases match TRBD1. This CDR3 is built from 16 residues. Germline assignment: CDR1 LNHDA and CDR2 SQIVND (reference sequence). The trim removed 3 bases at V and 1 base at J, leaving 8 bases unmatched. CDR3 region: CASSIRQGRDNYGYTF. The CDR3 nucleotides are TGTGCCAGTAGTATCCGACAGGGAAGGGATAACTATGGCTACACCTTC.

The chain is built from TRBV24-1 and TRBJ2-2, with 7 bases identical to TRBD2. The CDR3 contains 16 residues. The ends lost 4 bases at V and 0 bases at J; junction bases unmatched: 4. The germline V gene encodes CDR1 KGHDR and CDR2 SFDVKD. CDR3 residues: CATSDPRGTNTGELFF. In DNA, the CDR3 is TGTGCCACCAGTGACCCGCGGGGGACGAACACCGGGGAGCTGTTTTTT.

Concerning this clone itself: Different DNA sequences within this sample yield the same CDR3. The rearrangement joins TRBV5-5 to TRBJ2-3; 9 bases align to TRBD2. With V trimmed by 10 bases and J by 14 bases, 26 bases remained unmatched. This CDR3 spans 16 amino acids. Germline lookup yields CDR1 SGHKS and CDR2 YYEKEE (reference sequence). CDR3 nucleotide sequence: TGTGCCCGCCGGTGGGGCGGGGGGGGGCGGGCCCTCCCTGGGTATTTT. Protein product: CARRWGGGGRALPGYF.

This chain joins TRBV4-1 and TRBJ1-2; 7 bases map to TRBD1. CDR1 is MGHRA and CDR2 is YSYEKL in the germline V gene. CDR3 length: 14 amino acids. After removal of 2 bases from V and 2 bases from J, the junction contained 2 bases not matched to a gene. The CDR3 spells CASSQSRGNYGYTF. The CDR3 nucleotides read TGCGCCAGCAGCCAATCCAGGGGGAACTATGGCTACACCTTC.

The CDR3 DNA follows: TGTGCCAGCTCAAAGGGGTACACTGAAGCTTTCTTT. Translated: CASSKGYTEAFF. The chain links TRBV6-5 to TRBJ1-1; D possibly corresponds to TRBD1 (5 bases). V lost 8 bases and J 3 bases, leaving 10 bases between the germline ends. Germline CDR1 MNHEY, CDR2 SVGAGI. This CDR3 is built from 12 residues.

The rearrangement joins TRBV5-8 to TRBJ1-1; D not certain. The CDR3 spans 14 residues. V dropped 7 bases and J dropped 1 base, with 14 bases sitting between them. CDR1 is SGHTS, CDR2 YDEGEE, per germline. The CDR3 is CASVVAWRNTEAFF. The CDR3 nucleotides are TGTGCCAGCGTCGTGGCGTGGAGGAACACTGAAGCTTTCTTT.

The chain is built from TRBV2 and TRBJ2-3, with 14 bases fitting TRBD2. CDR1 and CDR2 from the germline V gene are SNHLY and FYNNEI. The CDR3 is made up of 14 amino acids. The V gene end was trimmed by 7 bases and the J gene end by 5 bases; junction bases not matched to a gene: 2. CDR3 residues: CASIGLAGGDTQYF. CDR3 DNA sequence: TGTGCCAGCATCGGACTAGCGGGAGGAGATACGCAGTATTTT.